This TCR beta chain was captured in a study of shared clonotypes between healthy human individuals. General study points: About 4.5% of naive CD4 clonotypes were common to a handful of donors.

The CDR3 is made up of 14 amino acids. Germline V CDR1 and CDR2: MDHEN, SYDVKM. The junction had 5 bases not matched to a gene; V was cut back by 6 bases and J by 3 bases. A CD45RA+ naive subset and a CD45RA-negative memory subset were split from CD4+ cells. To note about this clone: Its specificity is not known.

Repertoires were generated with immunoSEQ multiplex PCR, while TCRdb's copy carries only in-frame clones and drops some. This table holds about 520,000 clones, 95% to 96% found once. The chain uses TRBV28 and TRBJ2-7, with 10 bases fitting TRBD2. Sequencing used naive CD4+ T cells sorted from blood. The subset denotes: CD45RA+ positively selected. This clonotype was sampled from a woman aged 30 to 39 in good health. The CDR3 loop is CASRASGSVYEQYF. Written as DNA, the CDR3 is TGTGCCAGCAGAGCTAGCGGGAGTGTCTACGAGCAGTACTTC.